The 12 T cell receptor beta chains below all came from one sample that was sequenced in a study of Graves' ophthalmopathy and Graves' hyperthyroidism (dated by TCRdb to 2017 to 2018). This sample was sequenced with an Illumina HiSeq 2000. For repertoire sequencing, TCR beta CDR3 regions were amplified from RNA transcripts. HTBI primers and the Qiagen OneStep RT-PCR kit were used in a first-round RT-PCR, which was followed by a second-round multiplex PCR, size selection and purification. The public reads were quality trimmed at Q25 with fastp and then assembled into clones with MiXCR by TCRdb, keeping productive beta chains. Each entry is one CDR3 protein sequence, shown with its most common DNA and genes. This sample has 340,000 or so distinct CDR3 sequences in its table, and about a sixth of those were observed once. 10% to 15% of the sample is in the top ten clones. Sequencing was done on a sample of peripheral blood. The receptor set was obtained from an adult man with Graves' ophthalmopathy.

This clonotype occurred many times. The genes are TRBV29-1 and TRBJ1-2; 7 bases map to TRBD1. V was clipped by 7 bases and J by 7 bases; unmatched bases: 15. The CDR3 has 14 residues. Germline V gives CDR1 SQVTM, CDR2 ANQGSEA. CDR3 sequence: CSGSGTPGGTGYTF. The DNA of the CDR3 is TGCAGCGGGTCCGGGACACCAGGGGGTACTGGCTACACCTTC. The full variable domain, its missing parts supplied by reference TRBV29-1 and TRBJ1-2, is SAVISQKPSRDICQRGTSLTIQCQVDSQVTMMFWYRQQPGQSLTLIATANQGSEATYESGFVIDKFPISRPNLTFSTLTVSNMSPEDSSIYLCSGSGTPGGTGYTFGSGTRLTVV.

This clonotype was counted ten times or more. This sequence joins TRBV7-8 and TRBJ2-5; D might be TRBD1 (6 bases). V was clipped by 2 bases and J by 5 bases, with 12 bases between them. The germline V gene has CDR1 SGHVS and CDR2 FQNEAQ. The length of the CDR3 is 14 residues. CDR3 nucleotide sequence: TGTGCCAGCAGCTTAACGAACAGGGTCGAGACCCAGTACTTC. Translated, it gives CASSLTNRVETQYF.

This clonotype was seen repeatedly, ten times or more. The genes are TRBV5-1 and TRBJ2-7, with TRBD2 matching over 9 bases. This CDR3 comprises 16 residues. CDR1 SGHRS and CDR2 YFSETQ come from the germline V gene. J lost 2 bases, V lost 2 bases, and 8 bases had no gene match. CDR3 sequence (DNA): TGCGCCAGCAGCTTAACGACTAGCGGAGGGACCTACGAGCAGTACTTC. Translation: CASSLTTSGGTYEQYF.

This clonotype was observed many times. V gene TRBV7-9 combines with J gene TRBJ1-3; tentative D call: TRBD1 (6 bases). V gave up 6 bases and J gave up 6 bases, with 12 bases separating them. The CDR3 sequence is 13 residues long. Germline-derived CDR1 and CDR2 are SEHNR and FQNEAQ (reference sequence). CDR3 amino acids: CASRATGLNTIYF. The CDR3 region has the DNA TGTGCCAGCAGGGCGACAGGTTTAAACACCATATATTTT.

This clonotype has a count of ten or more. The chain combines TRBV29-1 with TRBJ2-7; unclear D gene. CDR1 and CDR2 from the germline V gene are SQVTM and ANQGSEA. Trimming removed 1 base at V and 2 bases at J, with 9 bases between. The CDR3 length is 13 residues. The CDR3 region has the DNA TGCAGCGTTGAAGGGGGTAACGCCTACGAGCAGTACTTC. Amino acids: CSVEGGNAYEQYF.

This clonotype appeared a few times. The rearrangement joins TRBV28 to TRBJ1-1; D unresolved. The V gene's germline CDR1 is MDHEN and CDR2 SYDVKM. This CDR3 is built from 11 residues. The ends were cut back, 4 bases at V and 9 bases at J, with 9 bases in the middle. The CDR3 sequence is CASSYRSQAFF. DNA of the CDR3: TGTGCCAGCAGTTACCGGTCCCAAGCTTTCTTT.

The table lists this clonotype with a few counts. CDR3 residues: CASSFYQTPLFYGYTF. Written as DNA, the CDR3 is TGTGCCAGCAGTTTTTACCAGACGCCTCTCTTCTATGGCTACACCTTC. V gene TRBV28 combines with J gene TRBJ1-2; no clear D. This CDR3 has 16 residues. CDR1 and CDR2 (germline): MDHEN, SYDVKM. Trimming shortened V by 3 bases and J by 4 bases, and 18 bases separated the two germline ends.

In this sample, this clonotype turned up many times. The chain is built from TRBV7-2 and TRBJ1-1, with D possibly being TRBD1 (6 bases). This CDR3 is built from 14 residues. V lost 6 bases and J lost 1, with 12 bases in between. Germline V gene data show CDR1 as SGHTA and CDR2 as FQGNSA. DNA of the CDR3: TGTGCCAGCAGTCTACAAGGGGGGAACACTGAAGCTTTCTTT. This encodes CASSLQGGNTEAFF.

This clonotype came up many times. V is TRBV30 and J is TRBJ2-7, with D hard to call. Germline V gives CDR1 GTSNPN, CDR2 SVGIG (reference sequence). This CDR3 region has 13 residues. The germline V and J ends were trimmed by 1 base and 4 bases, with 11 bases remaining between them. CDR3 loop: CAWSDDRPYEQYF. CDR3 coding DNA: TGTGCCTGGAGTGACGACCGTCCATACGAGCAGTACTTC.

Ten or more counts support this clonotype. The rearrangement links TRBV11-1 to TRBJ1-2, with 7 bases identical to TRBD1. Germline CDR1 reads SGHAT; CDR2 reads FQDESV (reference sequence). The CDR3 length is 12 residues. V was pared by 4 bases and J by 6 bases, with 2 bases of the junction left unmatched. The CDR3 DNA reads as TGTGCCAGCAGCTCAGGGGGGAATGGCTACACCTTC. Its protein product is CASSSGGNGYTF.

This CDR3 reads CASKITGGSEAFF. The CDR3 DNA reads as TGTGCCAGCAAGATTACAGGGGGCTCTGAAGCTTTCTTT. The chain links TRBV2 to TRBJ1-1; TRBD1 agrees at 9 bases. The junction had 6 bases not matched to a gene; V was cut back by 7 bases and J by 6 bases. Germline V CDR1 and CDR2: SNHLY, FYNNEI. The CDR3 totals 13 residues.

This clonotype was seen at least ten times. The chain links TRBV13 to TRBJ1-1; D gene ambiguous. The V gene's germline CDR1 is PRHDT and CDR2 FYEKMQ (reference sequence). Between the trimmed V and J ends, which lost 4 bases and 1 base, there was a span of 16 bases. This CDR3 region has 16 residues. DNA of the CDR3: TGTGCCAGCAGCTACGACGGCAAACTGGCGAACACTGAAGCTTTCTTT. Its translation is CASSYDGKLANTEAFF.